Reported below is one TCR beta chain. The sample comes from a study of T-cell reconstitution after alpha-beta-depleted transplantation in children. Looked up from germline, CDR1 is GTSNPN and CDR2 is SVGIG (reference sequence). There are 11 residues in the CDR3. V lost 4 bases, J lost 9 bases, and 10 bases lay in between. Unique molecular identifiers were incorporated during preparation of the TCRbeta library. TCRdb recomputed calls from the PCR reads with MiXCR, one row per CDR3 protein. The table includes fewer than 400,000 distinct CDR3 sequences, 20% detected once. This rearrangement joins TRBV30 to TRBJ1-5; D perhaps matches TRBD1 (6 bases). Sequenced here: PBMCs from the stem cell graft donor, sampled from the stem cell graft. The TCR originated in a human donor who donated a stem cell graft to a child with acute myeloid leukemia. CDR3 in amino acids: CAWTQGGPQHF. In DNA form, the CDR3 reads TGTGCCTGGACTCAAGGGGGGCCCCAGCATTTT.